The entry below gives a single T cell receptor (beta chain) sequence along with its context. Its antigen remains unidentified. This CDR3 is built from 14 residues. V shed 5 bases and J shed 3 bases, with 13 bases lying between them. In germline, CDR1 is MNHNS, CDR2 SASEGT. Time point reported: patch test 1, 2 weeks after DPC sensitization. The treatment denotes: therapeutic diphenylcyclopropenone sensitization with weekly scalp DPC. Each CDR3 protein gets one entry after TCRdb re-called the RACE reads with MiXCR. The sample holds nearly 350,000 distinct CDR3 sequences; around 6.9% are singletons and the top ten take about 8%. This entry belongs to a study of human T cells and chemical hapten exposure. Regarding the study as a whole: Expanded TCR sets contained significantly more large CDR3 similarity clusters than controls.

Material: whole blood, obtained in connection with sensitization to the hapten diphenylcyclopropenone (DPC). This rearrangement joins TRBV6-1 to TRBJ1-1; no reliable D call. This clonotype was obtained from a woman aged 18-29 years with alopecia areata. Some clones in this sample may be carry-over from other donors' samples. CDR3 nucleotide sequence: TGTGCCAGCAGTCGTCTGGGGTCGGACACTGAAGCTTTCTTT. Its translation is CASSRLGSDTEAFF.